Listed here is a single TCR beta chain. The antigen remains unidentified. The CDR3 covers 12 residues. Germline CDR1 reads LNHNV; CDR2 reads YYDKDF (reference sequence). V gave up 6 bases and J gave up 4 bases, with 7 bases separating them. The data stem from a study of PD-L1 blockade in urothelial cancer. About the research overall: Samples came from 3 weeks, at the second dose, and 6 weeks into treatment. General observations from the study: Clones that were tumor-associated expanded more in the blood of durable-benefit patients at 3 weeks.

Profiled with immunoSEQ multiplex PCR; TCRdb holds only in-frame clones, not every one. The sample has approximately 100,000 clones; approximately 90% are singletons. The material sequenced was PBMCs, taken around atezolizumab (anti-PD-L1) treatment. This receptor was taken from a woman older than 75 with urothelial cancer. This chain joins TRBV15 and TRBJ1-5; no definite D call. CDR3 protein: CATSAKNQPQHF. CDR3 DNA sequence: TGTGCCACCAGTGCGAAGAATCAGCCCCAGCATTTT.